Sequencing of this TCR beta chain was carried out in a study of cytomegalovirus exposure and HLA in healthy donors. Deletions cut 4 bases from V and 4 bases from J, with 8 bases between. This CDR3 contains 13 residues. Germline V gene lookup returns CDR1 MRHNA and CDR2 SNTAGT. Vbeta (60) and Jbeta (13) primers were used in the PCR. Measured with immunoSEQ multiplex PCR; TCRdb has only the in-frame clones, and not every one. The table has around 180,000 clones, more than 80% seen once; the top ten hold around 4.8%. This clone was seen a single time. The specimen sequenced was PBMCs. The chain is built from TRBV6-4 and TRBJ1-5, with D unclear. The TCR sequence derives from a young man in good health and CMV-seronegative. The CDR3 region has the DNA TGTGCCAGCAGTGTGGCAGTTAATCAGCCCCAGCATTTT. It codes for CASSVAVNQPQHF.